This T cell receptor (beta chain) was recovered during a study of shared clonotypes between healthy human individuals (dated by TCRdb to 2018 to 2021). In the study overall: A couple of women and a few men aged 18 to 49 years were included in the cohort. For each donor, CD4 naive and CD4 memory were each given three plates, CD8 naive was given two plates, and CD8 memory was given one plate. Blood TCR repertoires of five healthy adults were deeply sequenced to estimate repertoire size and the extent of clonotype sharing between individuals. Libraries were prepared and TCR repertoires were sequenced by different laboratories using diverse techniques, in order to increase sequencing depth and limit assay-specific biases. Per donor, leukapheresis produced somewhere between about 0.94 and 9.5 billion PBMCs. The investigation overall reported the following: Compared with non-shared clonotypes, clonotypes shared by all four sorted-subset donors had higher generation probabilities. Estimated clonotype richness was generally larger for naive than for memory subsets. Sharing across several donors was observed for roughly 5% of naive CD4, about 4% of naive CD8, 2% to 2.5% of memory CD4, and about 0.4% of memory CD8 clonotypes. Pairwise subsampling indicated that sequencing depth was expected to affect the degree of clonotype sharing among donors. Only blood was sampled, and tissue TCR repertoires likely differ from those in blood. Because the study included only a small number of donors, the genetic and exposure-history diversity represented was limited. Even with the large sequencing depth, rarefaction of the sorted-subset datasets indicated that sequencing was incomplete.

According to the germline V gene (reference sequence), CDR1 reads PRHDT and CDR2 reads FYEKMQ. V is reduced by 5 bases and J by 0 bases, leaving a spacing of 10 bases between them. From the cysteine through the phenylalanine, the CDR3 covers 14 amino acids. Only the CDR3 part of the read is kept: 42 bases, read in frame from the first base. CD8 naive samples were obtained by positive selection for CCR7 among CD45RO-negative cells, yielding a CD45RA+CCR7+ population from which TemRA cells were excluded. Healthy HIV-negative adults with no recently reported acute infections or vaccinations were included as donors. All donors were Caucasian adults living in Nashville, Tennessee, USA. Blood was obtained by leukapheresis, after which PBMCs were separated by Ficoll-Histopaque density gradient centrifugation and cryopreserved in liquid nitrogen vapor phase. Analytical flow cytometry was used to check the purity and quantity of every magnetically sorted T cell population. Each sorted fraction had its genomic DNA isolated and then quantified by UV absorbance on a Nanodrop 2000c.

Using the deep immunoSEQ assay, TCR CDR3 regions were amplified from genomic DNA by multiplex PCR. For each cell subset, the extracted genomic DNA was distributed evenly across all wells of several immunoSEQ 96-well plates, and each plate served as one replicate. For sorted subsets, around 200 ng genomic DNA, equal to some 30,000 T cell genomes, was loaded into each replicate PCR. The purified libraries were quantified using a Qubit 3.0 fluorometer, sized with a Bioanalyzer 2100, and then quantified again using the KAPA Library Quantification kit. Every immunoSEQ 96-well plate was sequenced on a dedicated single-read 150-cycle Illumina NextSeq 550 flow cell. In the authors' own workflow: Because the immunoSEQ output held only junctional sequences and lacked quality scores, the filtering could not match the filtering applied to full-length reads. To assign V/J genes and CDR3, sequences were annotated using PyIR, a Python wrapper for IgBLAST v1.9, with IMGT germline references. Reads with weak V/J assignments (E-value above 1e-6), missing CDR3, stop codons, out-of-frame junctions, or ambiguous translated residues were removed. V3J clonotypes were defined as sequences sharing the same inferred V gene, J gene, and CDR3 amino acid sequence. Percentage overlap between repertoires was computed as shared unique clonotypes divided by the size of the smaller repertoire. Three approaches were used to assess repertoire richness: RTK rarefaction, the Chao1 estimator, and Recon v2.1 estimates of unobserved clonotypes. For all TCRbeta clonotypes obtained by the gDNA method from a few donors, generation probabilities were computed with OLGA. This immuneACCESS table, as held by TCRdb, lists in-frame sequences with V and J called but not all clones. Of the missing ones, under half trace to an unresolved V gene in checked studies; the others have no known cause. V, J and clone size are those of that table, while D and trimming were read from the DNA. For this sample there are 1.5 million to 2.5 million clones; about 95% appear just once. Less than 1.5% of the sample goes to the ten largest clones.

A word on this clone: Its specific antigen is unknown. No per-base quality is available; no much larger clone lies one base away.

The sample taken for sequencing was naive CD8+ T cells sorted from blood. In the paper's terms, the cell subset or site label means: CD45RA+CCR7+. The rearranged chain carries TRBV13 and TRBJ1-1, with the D gene call left open. The receptor was isolated from a man younger than 35 in good health. The CDR3 region: CASSPQPVNTEAFF. The DNA is TGTGCCAGCAGCCCCCAGCCTGTGAACACTGAAGCTTTCTTT.